One sample yielded the 13 T cell receptor beta chains listed below, sequenced in a study of blood T cell repertoires in COVID-19. Produced via immunoSEQ multiplex PCR; TCRdb's table is partial and in-frame only. The data contain over 200,000 clones, roughly nine tenths of them seen just once; the ten biggest clones take up under 7%. The specimen sequenced was peripheral blood. The receptor source for this set is a man aged 55 to 70 who had recovered from COVID-19.

The J gene is TRBJ2-1, the V gene TRBV10-3; D not certain. V lost 4 bases and J 5 bases, leaving 9 bases between the germline ends. The V gene's germline CDR1 is ENHRY and CDR2 SYGVKD. The CDR3 consists of 13 residues. Here the CDR3 DNA reads TGTGCCATCAGTGTACGAGAAAACAATGAGCAGTTCTTC. Encoded protein: CAISVRENNEQFF.

V is TRBV29-1 and J is TRBJ2-7; 7 nucleotides line up with TRBD2. This CDR3 region has 11 residues. V lost 5 bases, J lost 5 bases, and 3 bases stayed unmatched. Germline CDR1 reads SQVTM; CDR2 reads ANQGSEA. CDR3 nucleotides: TGCAGCGTTCACCGGGGGGACGAGCAGTACTTC. Translated: CSVHRGDEQYF.

In its sample, this clone was seen once. The chain links TRBV30 to TRBJ1-5; D call uncertain. In germline, CDR1 is GTSNPN, CDR2 SVGIG (reference sequence). Trimming pared 3 bases from V and 3 bases from J, leaving 15 bases between. The CDR3 runs to 15 residues. CDR3 nucleotides: TGTGCCTGGAGATCCGGAACACAGAACAATCAGCCCCAGCATTTT. It is translated as CAWRSGTQNNQPQHF.

The chain carries TRBV18 and TRBJ2-3, with a weak D call TRBD2 (5 bases). V lost 4 bases to trimming and J lost 5 bases, with 13 bases between them. Germline V gene sequence: CDR1 KGHSH, CDR2 LQKENI. The CDR3 has 14 residues. This chain's CDR3 is CASSQGVAGDTQYF. The CDR3 nucleotides read TGTGCCAGCTCACAGGGAGTGGCGGGAGATACGCAGTATTTT.

The gene calls are TRBV6-5 and TRBJ1-2; the match to TRBD1 covers 9 bases. V shed 5 bases, J shed 2 bases, and the junction held 3 bases outside the gene matches. Looked up from germline, CDR1 is MNHEY and CDR2 is SVGAGI. The CDR3 has 14 residues. The CDR3: CASSPGQGNYGYTF. As DNA, the CDR3 is TGTGCCAGCAGTCCCGGACAGGGGAACTATGGCTACACCTTC.

The chain joins TRBV18 to TRBJ1-1; D is uncertain. The CDR3 covers 14 residues. Deletions cut 5 bases from V and 6 bases from J, with 16 bases between. Germline V lookup: CDR1 KGHSH, CDR2 LQKENI. The CDR3: CASSTTEGRAEAFF. CDR3 DNA: TGTGCCAGCTCAACCACAGAGGGAAGAGCTGAAGCTTTCTTT.

This clone was observed a few times. V gene TRBV9 combines with J gene TRBJ2-7; 8 nucleotides line up with TRBD1. The CDR3 totals 15 residues. Trimming took 0 bases from V and 7 from J; bases not matched to a gene: 9. Germline CDR1 and CDR2: SGDLS and YYNGEE. The CDR3 loop is CASSVGTGSFYEQYF. The CDR3 DNA follows: TGTGCCAGCAGCGTAGGGACAGGGAGTTTCTATGAGCAGTACTTC. Full variable domain (outside the CDR3, taken from reference TRBV9 and TRBJ2-7): DSGVTQTPKHLITATGQRVTLRCSPRSGDLSVYWYQQSLDQGLQFLIQYYNGEERAKGNILERFSAQQFPDLHSELNLSSLELGDSALYFCASSVGTGSFYEQYFGPGTRLTVT.

About this clone itself: Other DNA sequences in the same sample also yield this CDR3. V is TRBV7-3 and J is TRBJ2-3; 9 bases map to TRBD2. Germline CDR1 and CDR2: SGHTA and FQGTGA. The CDR3 covers 14 residues. The V gene end was trimmed by 6 bases and the J gene end by 2 bases; junction bases not matched to a gene: 3. CDR3 DNA sequence: TGTGCCAGCAGGTTAGCGGGAGCCACAGATACGCAGTATTTT. It specifies CASRLAGATDTQYF.

This clone was recorded only once. The chain joins TRBV7-6 to TRBJ2-7; the match to TRBD1 covers 9 bases. The CDR3 runs 15 residues. Germline loops: CDR1 SGHVS, CDR2 FNYEAQ. V lost 1 base, J lost 2 bases, and 3 bases stayed unmatched. For the CDR3, the DNA is TGTGCCAGCAGCTTAGGGACAGGGGCGACCTACGAGCAGTACTTC. Its translation: CASSLGTGATYEQYF.

The chain is built from TRBV15 and TRBJ2-2, with D unclear. Trimming removed 6 bases from V and 1 base from J, with 6 bases in between. Germline V gene lookup returns CDR1 LNHNV and CDR2 YYDKDF (reference sequence). This CDR3 is built from 13 residues. DNA of the CDR3: TGTGCCACCAGAACCGGGAACACCGGGGAGCTGTTTTTT. It encodes CATRTGNTGELFF.

V is TRBV28 and J is TRBJ2-1; 7 bases match TRBD2. J lost 9 bases, V lost 5 bases, and 16 bases had no gene match. CDR1 is MDHEN, CDR2 SYDVKM, per germline. The CDR3 has 16 residues. The CDR3 coding sequence is TGTGCCAGCAGTAACCGTGGGGCGGGAGTTTTATCTGAGCAGTTCTTC. It codes for CASSNRGAGVLSEQFF.

In this sample, this clone turned up a few times. The V and J genes are TRBV19 and TRBJ1-2; D may be TRBD1 (6 bases). With 5 bases removed from V and 8 bases from J, the gap between germline ends came to 18 bases. There are 14 residues in the CDR3. From germline, CDR1 is LNHDA and CDR2 SQIVND (reference sequence). DNA for the CDR3: TGTGCCAGTAGTCCCCGACAGGAACTCTTGGGCTACACCTTC. It codes for CASSPRQELLGYTF.

As concerns this clone: Other DNA sequences in the same sample also yield this CDR3. The chain links TRBV5-1 to TRBJ2-7; D perhaps matches TRBD1 (5 bases). The CDR3 consists of 15 residues. Trimming took off 0 bases at V and 3 bases at J, with 13 bases between the two ends. Germline V gene sequence: CDR1 SGHRS, CDR2 YFSETQ. CDR3 bases: TGCGCCAGCAGCTTGGCGGGTCAGGGATTCTACGAGCAGTACTTC. This translates into CASSLAGQGFYEQYF. Complete variable domain (other parts from reference TRBV5-1 and TRBJ2-7): KAGVTQTPRYLIKTRGQQVTLSCSPISGHRSVSWYQQTPGQGLQFLFEYFSETQRNKGNFPGRFSGRQFSNSRSEMNVSTLELGDSALYLCASSLAGQGFYEQYFGPGTRLTVT.